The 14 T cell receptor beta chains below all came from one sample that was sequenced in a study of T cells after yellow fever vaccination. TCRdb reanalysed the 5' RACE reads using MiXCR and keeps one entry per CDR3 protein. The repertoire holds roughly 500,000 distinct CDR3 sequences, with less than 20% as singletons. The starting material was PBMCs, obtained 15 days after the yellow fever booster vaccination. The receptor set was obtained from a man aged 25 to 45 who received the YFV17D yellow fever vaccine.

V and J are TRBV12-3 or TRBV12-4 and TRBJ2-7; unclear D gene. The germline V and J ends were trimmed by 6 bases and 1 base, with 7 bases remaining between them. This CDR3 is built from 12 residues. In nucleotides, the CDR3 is TGTGCCAGCAGATTGGGTTCCTACGAGCAGTACTTC. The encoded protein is CASRLGSYEQYF.

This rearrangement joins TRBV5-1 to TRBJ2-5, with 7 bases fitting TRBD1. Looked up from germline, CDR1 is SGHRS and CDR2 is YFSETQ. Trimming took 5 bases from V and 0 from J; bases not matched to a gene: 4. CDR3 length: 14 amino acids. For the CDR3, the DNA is TGCGCCAGCAGGCTACAGGGGAACCAAGAGACCCAGTACTTC. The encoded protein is CASRLQGNQETQYF.

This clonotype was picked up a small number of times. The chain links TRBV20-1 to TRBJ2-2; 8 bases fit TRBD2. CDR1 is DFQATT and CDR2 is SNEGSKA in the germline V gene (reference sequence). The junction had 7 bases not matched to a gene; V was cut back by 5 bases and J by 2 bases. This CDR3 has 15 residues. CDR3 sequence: CSAPLAGGNTGELFF. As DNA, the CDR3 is TGCAGTGCTCCCCTGGCGGGGGGAAACACCGGGGAGCTGTTTTTT.

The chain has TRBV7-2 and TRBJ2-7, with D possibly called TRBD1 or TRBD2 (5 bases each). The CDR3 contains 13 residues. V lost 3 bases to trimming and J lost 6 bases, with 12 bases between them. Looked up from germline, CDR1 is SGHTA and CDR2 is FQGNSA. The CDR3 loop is CASSLGEDLEQYF. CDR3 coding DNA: TGTGCCAGCAGCTTGGGGGAAGATCTCGAGCAGTACTTC.

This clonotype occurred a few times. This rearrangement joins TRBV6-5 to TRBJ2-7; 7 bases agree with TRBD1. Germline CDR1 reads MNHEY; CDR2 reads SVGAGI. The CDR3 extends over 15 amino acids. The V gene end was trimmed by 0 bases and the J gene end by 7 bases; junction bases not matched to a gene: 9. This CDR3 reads CASSYSRGRGWEQYF. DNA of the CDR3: TGTGCCAGCAGTTACTCGAGGGGGCGCGGTTGGGAGCAGTACTTC.

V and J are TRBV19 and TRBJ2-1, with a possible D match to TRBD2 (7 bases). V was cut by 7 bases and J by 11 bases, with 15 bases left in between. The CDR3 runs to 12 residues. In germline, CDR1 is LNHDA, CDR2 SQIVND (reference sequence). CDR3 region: CASIGGGRQQFF. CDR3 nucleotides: TGTGCCAGTATAGGGGGAGGGCGCCAGCAGTTCTTC.

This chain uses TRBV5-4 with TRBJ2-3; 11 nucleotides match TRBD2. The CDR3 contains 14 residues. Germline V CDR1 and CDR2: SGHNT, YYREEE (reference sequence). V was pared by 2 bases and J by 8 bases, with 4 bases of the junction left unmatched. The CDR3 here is CASSLTSGSGTQYF. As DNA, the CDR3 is TGTGCCAGCAGCTTAACTAGCGGGAGTGGTACGCAGTATTTT.

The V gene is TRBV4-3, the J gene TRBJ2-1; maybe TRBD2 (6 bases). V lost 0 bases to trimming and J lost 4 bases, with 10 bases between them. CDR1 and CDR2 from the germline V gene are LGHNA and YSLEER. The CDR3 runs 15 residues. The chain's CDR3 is CASSQETGAYNEQFF. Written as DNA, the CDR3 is TGCGCCAGCAGCCAAGAAACGGGAGCTTACAATGAGCAGTTCTTC.

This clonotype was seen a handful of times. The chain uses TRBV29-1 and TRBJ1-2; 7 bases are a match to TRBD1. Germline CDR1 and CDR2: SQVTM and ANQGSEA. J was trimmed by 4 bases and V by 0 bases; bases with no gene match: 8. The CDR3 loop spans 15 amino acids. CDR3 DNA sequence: TGCAGCGTTGAAGATAAGAGGGGGCTAATCTATGGCTACACCTTC. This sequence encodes CSVEDKRGLIYGYTF. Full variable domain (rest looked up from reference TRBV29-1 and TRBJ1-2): SAVISQKPSRDICQRGTSLTIQCQVDSQVTMMFWYRQQPGQSLTLIATANQGSEATYESGFVIDKFPISRPNLTFSTLTVSNMSPEDSSIYLCSVEDKRGLIYGYTFGSGTRLTVV.

The CDR3: CSAISGGVNTEAFF. CDR3 bases: TGCAGTGCTATATCGGGGGGAGTCAACACTGAAGCTTTCTTT. V is TRBV20-1 and J is TRBJ1-1; D possibly corresponds to TRBD1 (5 bases). The V and J ends lost 4 bases and 2 bases respectively, with 14 bases between them. Germline lookup yields CDR1 DFQATT and CDR2 SNEGSKA (reference sequence). This CDR3 has 14 amino acids.

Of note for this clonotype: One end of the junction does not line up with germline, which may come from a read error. The CDR3 region has the DNA TGTGCCAGCAGTGAATTCAGGTCCCAAGATACCCAGTACTTC. This codes for CASSEFRSQDTQYF. This sequence joins TRBV25-1 and TRBJ2-5; D not resolved. The CDR3 consists of 14 residues. Germline V CDR1 and CDR2: MGHDK, SYGVNS.

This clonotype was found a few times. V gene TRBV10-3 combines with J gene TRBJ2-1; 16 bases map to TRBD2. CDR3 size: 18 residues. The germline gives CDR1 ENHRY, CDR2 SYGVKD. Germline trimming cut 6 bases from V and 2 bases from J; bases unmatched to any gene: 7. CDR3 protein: CAISSPGLAGGAYNEQFF. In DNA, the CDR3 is TGTGCCATCAGCAGTCCGGGACTAGCGGGAGGGGCCTACAATGAGCAGTTCTTC.

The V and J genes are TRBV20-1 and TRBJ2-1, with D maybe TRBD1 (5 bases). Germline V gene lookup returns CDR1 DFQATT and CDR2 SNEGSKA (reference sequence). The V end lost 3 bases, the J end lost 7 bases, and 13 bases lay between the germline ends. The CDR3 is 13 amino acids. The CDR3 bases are TGCAGTGCTAGTATCAGGGCCGGGAATGAGCAGTTCTTC. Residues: CSASIRAGNEQFF.

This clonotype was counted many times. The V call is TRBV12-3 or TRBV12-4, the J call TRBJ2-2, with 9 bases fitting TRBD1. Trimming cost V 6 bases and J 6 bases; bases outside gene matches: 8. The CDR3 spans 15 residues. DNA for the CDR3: TGTGCCAGCAGCGCCGGGACAGGGTTCTCCGGGGAGCTGTTTTTT. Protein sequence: CASSAGTGFSGELFF.